One TCR beta chain is described in this entry. This entry belongs to a study of shared clonotypes between healthy human individuals. Profiling relied on immunoSEQ multiplex PCR, and the TCRdb table lists in-frame clones only, not all of them. Here the sample spans about 2.3 million clones, over 90% being singletons. Trimming at V came to 4 bases and at J to 5 bases, leaving 7 bases not matched to a gene. CDR3 length: 14 residues. CDR1 is SGHRS, CDR2 YFSETQ, per germline. The sequenced material came from naive CD4+ T cells from PBMCs. Subset in this sample: CD45RA+ positively selected. The sequence derives from a man between 18 and 29 years old in good health. Some clones in this sample may be carry-over from other donors' samples. The chain joins TRBV5-1 to TRBJ1-2, with 8 bases aligning to TRBD1. Here the CDR3 reads CASSDGDRSYGYTF. For the CDR3, the DNA is TGCGCCAGCAGCGATGGGGACAGGTCGTATGGCTACACCTTC.